This TCR beta chain came from a study of cytomegalovirus exposure and HLA in healthy donors. CDR1 and CDR2 from the germline V gene are SEHNR and FQNEAQ (reference sequence). The CDR3 extends over 15 amino acids. The J segment lost 1 base and the V segment lost 6 bases, leaving 4 bases of the junction unmatched. Researchers ran the PCR with 60 Vbeta and 13 Jbeta primers. The assay was immunoSEQ multiplex PCR, and TCRdb's table has in-frame clones only and misses some. The table lists more than 140,000 clones, with about 2.2% in the top ten. The gene calls are TRBV7-9 and TRBJ2-3, with TRBD2 matching over 10 bases. The sample was PBMCs. The origin of this receptor is a woman under 30 in good health and CMV-seronegative. CDR3 bases: TGTGCCAGCAGTTATACTAGCGGGGGCACAGATACGCAGTATTTT. Translating it yields CASSYTSGGTDTQYF. The full variable domain, completed using reference TRBV7-9 and TRBJ2-3, is DTGVSQNPRHKITKRGQNVTFRCDPISEHNRLYWYRQTLGQGPEFLTYFQNEAQLEKSRLLSDRFSAERPKGSFSTLEIQRTEQGDSAMYLCASSYTSGGTDTQYFGPGTRLTVL.